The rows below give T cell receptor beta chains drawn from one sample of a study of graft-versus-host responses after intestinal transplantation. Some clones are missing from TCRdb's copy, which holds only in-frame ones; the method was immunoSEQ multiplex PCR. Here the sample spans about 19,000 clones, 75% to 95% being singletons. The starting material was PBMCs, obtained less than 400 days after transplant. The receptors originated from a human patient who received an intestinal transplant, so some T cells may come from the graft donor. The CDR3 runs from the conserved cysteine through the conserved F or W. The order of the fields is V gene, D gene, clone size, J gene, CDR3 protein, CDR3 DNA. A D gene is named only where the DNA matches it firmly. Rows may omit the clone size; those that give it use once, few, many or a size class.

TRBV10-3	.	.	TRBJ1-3	CAISGPGQGPGNTIYF	TGTGCCATCAGTGGACCGGGGCAGGGGCCTGGAAACACCATATATTTT
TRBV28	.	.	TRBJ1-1	CASSPGSEAFF	TGTGCCAGCAGTCCCGGATCTGAAGCTTTCTTT
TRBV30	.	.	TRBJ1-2	CAGRAGGGGYTF	TGTGCCGGGCGCGCGGGGGGCGGGGGCTACACCTTC
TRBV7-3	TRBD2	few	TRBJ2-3	CASSLTSGGDTQYF	TGTGCCAGCAGCTTAACTAGCGGGGGGGATACGCAGTATTTT
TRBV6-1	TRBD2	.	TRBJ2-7	CASSEALAGGYEQYF	TGTGCCAGCAGTGAAGCGCTAGCGGGGGGGTACGAGCAGTACTTC
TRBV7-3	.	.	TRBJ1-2	CASSPDYNWGYTF	TGTGCCAGCAGCCCCGACTACAACTGGGGCTACACCTTC
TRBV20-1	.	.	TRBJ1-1	CSARGSREAFF	TGCAGTGCTAGAGGTTCCCGTGAAGCTTTCTTT
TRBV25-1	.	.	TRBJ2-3	CASGGTDTQYF	TGTGCCAGCGGAGGGACAGATACGCAGTATTTT
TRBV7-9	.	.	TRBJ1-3	CASSRRAPGNTIYF	TGTGCCAGCAGCCGCCGGGCTCCTGGAAACACCATATATTTT
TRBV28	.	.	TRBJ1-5	CASSFWGSVGQPQHF	TGTGCCAGCAGTTTCTGGGGGTCTGTAGGGCAGCCCCAGCATTTT
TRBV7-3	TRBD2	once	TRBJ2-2	CASSSSGTSGNRDTGELFF	TGTGCCAGCAGTTCCTCCGGGACTAGCGGGAACAGGGACACCGGGGAGCTGTTTTTT
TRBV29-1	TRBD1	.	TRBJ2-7	CSVNPTGAEQYF	TGCAGCGTAAATCCAACAGGGGCCGAGCAGTACTTC
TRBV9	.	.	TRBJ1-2	CASSVGNYGYTF	TGTGCCAGCAGCGTAGGGAACTATGGCTACACCTTC
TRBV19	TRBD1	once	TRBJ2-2	CASSINRGPNTGELFF	TGTGCCAGTAGTATAAACAGGGGGCCGAACACCGGGGAGCTGTTTTTT
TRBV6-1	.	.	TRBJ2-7	CATRLDYEQYF	TGTGCCACCAGACTCGATTACGAGCAGTACTTC
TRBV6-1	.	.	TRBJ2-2	CASSVVRVGGELFF	TGTGCCAGCAGTGTAGTCAGGGTCGGAGGGGAGCTGTTTTTT
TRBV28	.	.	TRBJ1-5	CASSLGDGKNQPQHF	TGTGCCAGCAGTTTAGGGGATGGCAAGAATCAGCCCCAGCATTTT
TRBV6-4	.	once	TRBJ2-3	CASSDGTHTDTQYF	TGTGCCAGCAGTGATGGGACCCACACAGATACGCAGTATTTT
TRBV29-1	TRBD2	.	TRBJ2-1	CSSPSGRDYSSYNEQFF	TGCAGCTCACCTTCTGGGAGGGACTACAGCTCCTACAATGAGCAGTTCTTC
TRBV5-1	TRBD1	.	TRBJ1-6	CASTPGTENSPLHF	TGCGCCAGCACCCCCGGGACAGAGAATTCACCCCTCCACTTT
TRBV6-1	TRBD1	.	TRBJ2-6	CASSEQGAGANVLTF	TGTGCCAGCAGTGAACAGGGGGCTGGGGCCAACGTCCTGACTTTC
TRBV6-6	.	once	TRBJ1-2	CASSYSRGYNYGYTF	TGTGCCAGCAGTTACTCAAGGGGCTATAACTATGGCTACACCTTC
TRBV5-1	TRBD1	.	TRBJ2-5	CASSPRTGDTQYF	TGCGCCAGCAGCCCGAGAACAGGGGATACCCAGTACTTC
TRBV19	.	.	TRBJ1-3	CASQFLPGNTIYF	TGTGCCAGCCAATTTCTTCCCGGAAACACCATATATTTT
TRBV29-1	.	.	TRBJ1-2	CSVEEGNLNYGYTF	TGCAGCGTTGAAGAAGGGAACCTAAACTATGGCTACACCTTC
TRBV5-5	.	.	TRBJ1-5	CASSLEGSNQPQHF	TGTGCCAGCAGCTTGGAGGGTTCCAATCAGCCCCAGCATTTT
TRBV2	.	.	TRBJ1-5	CASSDLQRAQPQHF	TGTGCCAGCAGTGATCTTCAGAGGGCTCAGCCCCAGCATTTT
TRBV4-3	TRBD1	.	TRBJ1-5	CASSWGQVNQPQHF	TGCGCCAGCAGCTGGGGACAGGTCAATCAGCCCCAGCATTTT
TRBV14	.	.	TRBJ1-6	CASSLRLGSPLHF	TGTGCCAGCAGCCTCAGGTTAGGTTCACCCCTCCACTTT
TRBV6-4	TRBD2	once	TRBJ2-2	CASSDGTSTGELFF	TGTGCCAGCAGTGACGGGACTAGCACCGGGGAGCTGTTTTTT
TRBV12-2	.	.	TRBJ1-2	CASRLASGYTF	TGTGCAAGTCGCTTAGCGTCCGGCTACACCTTC
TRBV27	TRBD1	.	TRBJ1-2	CASSFGLRDRVVSLLYGYTF	TGTGCCAGCAGTTTCGGGCTCCGGGACAGGGTGGTAAGTCTTCTCTATGGCTACACCTTC
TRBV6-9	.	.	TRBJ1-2	CASSYSRAGDGYTF	TGTGCCAGCAGTTACTCGAGGGCAGGGGATGGCTACACCTTC
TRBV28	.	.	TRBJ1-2	CASRPGVGYGYTF	TGTGCCAGCAGACCAGGGGTAGGCTATGGCTACACCTTC
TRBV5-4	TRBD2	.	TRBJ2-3	CASRLAGGGADTQYF	TGTGCCAGCAGGCTAGCGGGGGGGGGCGCAGATACGCAGTATTTT
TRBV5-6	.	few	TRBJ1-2	CASSGDGNYGYTF	TGTGCCAGCAGCGGGGACGGGAACTATGGCTACACCTTC
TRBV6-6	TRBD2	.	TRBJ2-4	CASSYGAGVSKNIQYF	TGTGCCAGCAGTTACGGGGCGGGGGTCTCCAAAAACATTCAGTACTTC
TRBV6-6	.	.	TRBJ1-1	CASSYSGSANTEAFF	TGTGCCAGCAGTTACTCAGGGTCCGCGAACACTGAAGCTTTCTTT
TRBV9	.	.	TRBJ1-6	CASSVTQDNSPLHF	TGTGCCAGCAGCGTAACCCAGGATAATTCACCCCTCCACTTT
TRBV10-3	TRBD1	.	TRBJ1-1	CAIMGTGLNTEAFF	TGTGCCATCATGGGGACAGGGTTGAACACTGAAGCTTTCTTT
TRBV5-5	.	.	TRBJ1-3	CASSFEGPGNTIYF	TGTGCCAGCAGCTTTGAGGGGCCTGGAAACACCATATATTTT
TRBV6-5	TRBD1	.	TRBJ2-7	CASSVGTGSSYEQYF	TGTGCCAGCAGTGTAGGGACAGGGAGCTCCTACGAGCAGTACTTC
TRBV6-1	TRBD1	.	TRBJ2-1	CAITRDRGRDEQFF	TGTGCCATCACCCGGGACAGGGGTCGGGATGAGCAGTTCTTC
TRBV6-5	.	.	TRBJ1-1	CASSYSENTEAFF	TGTGCCAGCAGTTACTCGGAGAACACTGAAGCTTTCTTT
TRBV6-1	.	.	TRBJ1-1	CASSENSWGGTEAFF	TGTGCCAGCAGTGAAAACTCTTGGGGGGGCACTGAAGCTTTCTTT
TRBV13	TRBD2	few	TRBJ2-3	CASSRTSGVITDTQYF	TGTGCCAGCAGCCGGACTAGCGGGGTGATCACAGATACGCAGTATTTT
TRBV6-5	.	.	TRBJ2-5	CAAKRGETQYF	TGTGCCGCAAAACGGGGGGAGACCCAGTACTTC
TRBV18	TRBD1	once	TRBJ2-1	CASSPLSGQGSYNEQFF	TGTGCCAGCTCACCACTGTCGGGACAGGGTTCCTACAATGAGCAGTTCTTC
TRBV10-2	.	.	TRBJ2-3	CASSQGPDTQYF	TGCGCCAGCAGTCAGGGCCCAGATACGCAGTATTTT
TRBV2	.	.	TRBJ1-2	CASSLRTDNGYTF	TGTGCCAGCAGTCTACGGACGGACAATGGCTACACCTTC
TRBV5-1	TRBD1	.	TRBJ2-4	CATVQGDTKNIQYF	TGCGCCACCGTACAGGGGGATACCAAAAACATTCAGTACTTC
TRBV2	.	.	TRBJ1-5	CASLVTYSNQPQHF	TGTGCCAGCCTCGTGACATATAGCAATCAGCCCCAGCATTTT
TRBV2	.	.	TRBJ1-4	CASSGKGNEKLFF	TGTGCCAGCAGTGGAAAAGGGAATGAAAAACTGTTTTTT
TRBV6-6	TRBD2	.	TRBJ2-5	CASSLAGGPKETQYF	TGTGCCAGCAGTCTAGCGGGGGGGCCTAAGGAGACCCAGTACTTC
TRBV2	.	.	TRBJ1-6	CASRTAGALYNSPLHF	TGTGCCAGCCGTACGGCAGGGGCGCTCTATAATTCACCCCTCCACTTT
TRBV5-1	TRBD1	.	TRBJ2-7	CASSLDRDRGSYEQYF	TGCGCCAGCAGCTTGGACCGGGACAGAGGGTCCTACGAGCAGTACTTC
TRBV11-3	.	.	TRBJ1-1	CASSLGPEAFF	TGTGCCAGCAGCTTAGGGCCGGAAGCTTTCTTT
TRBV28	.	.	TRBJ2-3	CASSKVWVLRADTQYF	TGTGCCAGCAGCAAAGTGTGGGTCCTACGTGCAGATACGCAGTATTTT
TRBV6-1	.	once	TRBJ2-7	CASSENPYEQYF	TGTGCCAGCAGTGAGAACCCCTACGAGCAGTACTTC